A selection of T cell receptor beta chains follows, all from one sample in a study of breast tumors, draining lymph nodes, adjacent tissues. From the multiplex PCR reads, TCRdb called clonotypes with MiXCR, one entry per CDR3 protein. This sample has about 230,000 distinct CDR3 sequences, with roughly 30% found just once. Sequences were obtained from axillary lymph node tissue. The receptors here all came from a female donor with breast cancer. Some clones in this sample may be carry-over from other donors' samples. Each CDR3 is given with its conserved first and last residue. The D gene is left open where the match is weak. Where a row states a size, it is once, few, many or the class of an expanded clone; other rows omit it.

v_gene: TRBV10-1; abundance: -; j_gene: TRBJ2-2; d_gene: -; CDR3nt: TGCGCCAGCAGTGACCCAGGGGGGTACGGGGAGCTGTTTTTT; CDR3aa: CASSDPGGYGELFF
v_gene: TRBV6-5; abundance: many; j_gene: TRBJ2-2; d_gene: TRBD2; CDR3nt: TGTGCCAGCAGGCCCCTAGCGGGAGCCACCGGGGAGCTGTTTTTT; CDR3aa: CASRPLAGATGELFF
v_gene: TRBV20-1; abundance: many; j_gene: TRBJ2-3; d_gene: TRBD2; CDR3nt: TGCAGTGCTAACTCAGTACGAGCGGGAGTTACAGATACGCAGTATTTT; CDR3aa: CSANSVRAGVTDTQYF
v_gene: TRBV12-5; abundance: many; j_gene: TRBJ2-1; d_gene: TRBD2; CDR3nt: TGTGCTAGTCGTGCGGGGAGGGCTGTGGATGAGCAGTTCTTC; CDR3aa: CASRAGRAVDEQFF
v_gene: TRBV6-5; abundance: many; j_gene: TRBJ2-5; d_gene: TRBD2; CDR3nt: TGTGCCAGCAGCCCTGGGAAACTAGCGGGAGTACGGGAGACCCAGTACTTC; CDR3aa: CASSPGKLAGVRETQYF
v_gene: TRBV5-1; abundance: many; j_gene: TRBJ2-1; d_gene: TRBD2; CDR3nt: TGCGCCAGCAGCTTTAGCGGGAGGAGAAATGAGCAGTTCTTC; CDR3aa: CASSFSGRRNEQFF
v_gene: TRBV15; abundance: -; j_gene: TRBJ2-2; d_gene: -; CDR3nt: TGTGCCACCAGCAGAGGAGGGGACACCGGGGAGCTTTTTTTT; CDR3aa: CATSRGGDTGELFF
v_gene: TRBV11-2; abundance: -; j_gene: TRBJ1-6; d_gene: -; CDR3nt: TGTGCCAGCAGCTCTGGAATGGGGGCACTCCACTTT; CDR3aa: CASSSGMGALHF
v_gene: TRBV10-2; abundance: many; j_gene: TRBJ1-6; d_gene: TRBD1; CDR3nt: TGCGCCAGCAGTGAGTCAGGGGGCGCTTTTAATTCACCCCTCCACTTT; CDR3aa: CASSESGGAFNSPLHF
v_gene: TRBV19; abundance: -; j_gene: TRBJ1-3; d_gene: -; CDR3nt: TGTGCCAGTAGTATGCCCCGGGCACCTGGAAACACCATATATTTT; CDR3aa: CASSMPRAPGNTIYF
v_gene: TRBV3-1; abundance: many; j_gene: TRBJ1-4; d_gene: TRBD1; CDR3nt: TGTGCCAGCAGCAAAGGGACAGGGGCGAATGAAAAACTGTTTTTT; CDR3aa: CASSKGTGANEKLFF
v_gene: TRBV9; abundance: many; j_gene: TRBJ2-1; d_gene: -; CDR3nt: TGTGCCAGCAGCGCCCGGTCCTCAAGGGAAAATGAGCAGTTCTTC; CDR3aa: CASSARSSRENEQFF
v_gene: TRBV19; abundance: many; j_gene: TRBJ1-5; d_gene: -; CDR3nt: TGTGCCAGTAGTTGGGCTTATGGCAATCAGCCCCAGCATTTT; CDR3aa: CASSWAYGNQPQHF
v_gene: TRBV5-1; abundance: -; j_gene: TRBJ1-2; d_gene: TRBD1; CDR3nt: TGCGCCAGCAGCTTACGGGGACAGGGCTACGGCTACACCTTC; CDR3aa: CASSLRGQGYGYTF
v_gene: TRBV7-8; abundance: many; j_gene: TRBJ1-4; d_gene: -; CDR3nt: TGTGCCAGCAGCTTAGCGACGACAGGACCAGAAAAACTGTTTTTT; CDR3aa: CASSLATTGPEKLFF
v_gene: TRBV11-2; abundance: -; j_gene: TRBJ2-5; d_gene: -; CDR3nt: TGTGCCGGCAGCCCAGGGGGGGACTTTCGCGGGGAGACCCAGTGCTTC; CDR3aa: CAGSPGGDFRGETQCF
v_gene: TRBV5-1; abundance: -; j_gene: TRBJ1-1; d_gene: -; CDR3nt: TGCGCCAGCAGCCTAAGCGGGTTCACTGAAGCTTTCTTT; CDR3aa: CASSLSGFTEAFF
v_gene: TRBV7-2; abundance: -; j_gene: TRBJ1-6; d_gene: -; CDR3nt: TGTGCCAGCAAACGGGTAACGAATTTACCCCTCCACTTT; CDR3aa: CASKRVTNLPLHF
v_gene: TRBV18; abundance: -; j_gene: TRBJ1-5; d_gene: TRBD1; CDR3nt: TGTGCCAGCTCACCTACAGGGGGAAGAAATCAGCCCCAGCATTTT; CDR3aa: CASSPTGGRNQPQHF
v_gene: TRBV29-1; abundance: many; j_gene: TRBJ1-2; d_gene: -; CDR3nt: TGCAGCGTTGCTGATCCCTATGGCTACACCTTC; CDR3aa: CSVADPYGYTF
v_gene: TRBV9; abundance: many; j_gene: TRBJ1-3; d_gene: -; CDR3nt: TGTGCCAGCACCCGGGACCGCGGAAACACCATATATTTT; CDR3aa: CASTRDRGNTIYF
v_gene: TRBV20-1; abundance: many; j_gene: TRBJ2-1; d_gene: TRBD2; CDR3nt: TGCAGTGCTAGAGATAGGACGGGAGGTGGAGGATACAATGAGCAGTTCTTC; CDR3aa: CSARDRTGGGGYNEQFF